These 26 T cell receptor beta chains share one sample of origin, sequenced in a study of control samples from healthy donors and cancer patients. The repertoire was sequenced with immunoSEQ multiplex PCR; TCRdb's copy has only in-frame clones and lacks some. The data show roughly 150,000 clones, with roughly 93% seen just once and around 2.5% held by the top ten. Sequenced material: blood. All receptors come from a man aged 45-65 years in good health.

DNA for the CDR3: TGTGCCAGCAGCGCTAGTTACAATGAGCAGTTCTTC. It is translated as CASSASYNEQFF. This chain joins TRBV3-1 (or the pseudogene TRBV3-2) and TRBJ2-1; D gene uncertain. The CDR3 consists of 12 residues. The V gene's germline CDR1 is LGHDT and CDR2 YNNKEL (reference sequence). Trimming removed 5 bases at V and 4 bases at J, with 6 bases between.

The chain carries TRBV28 and TRBJ1-2; TRBD1 aligns across 10 bases. This CDR3 spans 15 amino acids. V gave up 5 bases and J gave up 8 bases; unmatched junction bases: 11. The V gene's germline CDR1 is MDHEN and CDR2 SYDVKM. Written as DNA, the CDR3 is TGTGCCAGCAGTACCAGCTCCGGGACAGGGGTCGGCTACACCTTC. As protein: CASSTSSGTGVGYTF.

This chain links TRBV2 with TRBJ1-2; D is perhaps TRBD1 (6 bases). The germline V gene encodes CDR1 SNHLY and CDR2 FYNNEI. Trimming cost V 10 bases and J 7 bases, with 16 bases left between them. The CDR3 has 12 amino acids. CDR3 sequence (DNA): TGTGCCACACTACAGGGAGTTCCTGGCTACACCTTC. Protein sequence: CATLQGVPGYTF.

The rearrangement joins TRBV3-1 (or the pseudogene TRBV3-2) to TRBJ2-3, with D unclear. Trimming shortened V by 2 bases and J by 1 base, and 16 bases separated the two germline ends. The CDR3 runs 17 residues. Germline V gene data show CDR1 as LGHDT and CDR2 as YNNKEL (reference sequence). CDR3 in amino acids: CASSQLAPVKGTDTQYF. CDR3 sequence (DNA): TGTGCCAGCAGCCAATTGGCACCGGTTAAGGGCACAGATACGCAGTATTTT.

The J gene is TRBJ2-1, the V gene TRBV19, with 11 bases fitting TRBD2. The ends lost 4 bases at V and 0 bases at J; junction bases unmatched: 5. The CDR3 length is 17 residues. CDR1 is LNHDA and CDR2 is SQIVND in the germline V gene (reference sequence). In DNA form, the CDR3 reads TGTGCCAGTAGTACACCGGGACTAGCGGCCTCCTACAATGAGCAGTTCTTC. Translation: CASSTPGLAASYNEQFF.

The J gene is TRBJ2-1, the V gene TRBV5-1; 9 bases agree with TRBD2. V shed 5 bases, J shed 6 bases, and the junction held 6 bases outside the gene matches. CDR3 length equals 14 residues. CDR1 is SGHRS and CDR2 is YFSETQ in the germline V gene. CDR3 in amino acids: CASRKAGGGNEQFF. The CDR3 DNA reads TGCGCCAGCAGAAAAGCGGGGGGCGGCAATGAGCAGTTCTTC.

The V call is TRBV15, the J call TRBJ1-1, with a tentative D call TRBD1 (5 bases). The CDR3 has 15 amino acids. V dropped 1 base and J dropped 5 bases, with 14 bases sitting between them. Per the germline V gene, CDR1 is LNHNV and CDR2 is YYDKDF (reference sequence). The DNA of the CDR3 is TGTGCCACCAGCAGAGTTAACACTCAGGGAACTGAAGCTTTCTTT. Protein product: CATSRVNTQGTEAFF.

This clone has only one observation. This chain links TRBV28 with TRBJ2-2; D is unresolved. The ends were cut back, 3 bases at V and 0 bases at J, with 8 bases in the middle. The CDR3 loop spans 15 amino acids. Germline values: CDR1 MDHEN, CDR2 SYDVKM. The CDR3 DNA sequence: TGTGCCAGCAGTTTGGGCAGCACGAACACCGGGGAGCTGTTTTTT. Amino acid sequence: CASSLGSTNTGELFF.

This clone was recorded once. The V and J genes are TRBV3-1 (or the pseudogene TRBV3-2) and TRBJ1-3, with D perhaps matching TRBD1 (6 bases). The V gene lost 6 bases and the J gene lost 0 bases, with 15 bases spanning the gap. The CDR3 extends over 16 amino acids. In germline, CDR1 is LGHDT, CDR2 YNNKEL (reference sequence). The CDR3 sequence: CASRLETGNSGNTIYF. The DNA of the CDR3 is TGTGCCAGCAGGCTGGAAACAGGGAACTCTGGAAACACCATATATTTT.

The rearrangement links TRBV7-3 to TRBJ2-2, with D perhaps TRBD1 or TRBD2 (6 bases each). The CDR3 has 16 residues. V lost 1 base and J 0 bases, leaving 9 bases between the germline ends. Germline assignment: CDR1 SGHTA and CDR2 FQGTGA. DNA of the CDR3: TGTGCCAGCAGCTTAATGGGGGGCTCGAACACCGGGGAGCTGTTTTTT. Translation: CASSLMGGSNTGELFF.

The chain carries TRBV6-5 and TRBJ2-4, with D perhaps matching TRBD1 or TRBD2 (5 bases each). The CDR3 has 14 amino acids. The ends were cut back, 6 bases at V and 5 bases at J, with 14 bases in the middle. In germline, CDR1 is MNHEY, CDR2 SVGAGI. In nucleotides, the CDR3 is TGTGCCAGCAGATCCGGGACGATCCAAAACATTCAGTACTTC. Translated, it gives CASRSGTIQNIQYF.

CDR3 residues: CASTGWVSGANVLTF. The CDR3, as DNA: TGTGCCAGCACCGGTTGGGTCTCTGGGGCCAACGTCCTGACTTTC. The V call is TRBV2, the J call TRBJ2-6, with unresolved D. This CDR3 contains 15 residues. V shed 7 bases and J shed 0 bases, with 10 bases lying between them. Germline V gene sequence: CDR1 SNHLY, CDR2 FYNNEI.

The rearrangement joins TRBV4-1 to TRBJ1-2; D may be TRBD1 (5 bases). This CDR3 has 16 amino acids. Germline V gene sequence: CDR1 MGHRA, CDR2 YSYEKL. V shed 4 bases and J shed 5 bases, with 20 bases lying between them. CDR3 DNA sequence: TGCGCCAGCAGCCCCGCCCCCAGGGATTATTGGTATGGCTACACCTTC. Protein product: CASSPAPRDYWYGYTF.

The chain links TRBV2 to TRBJ1-5; no clear D gene. The CDR3 is 16 amino acids. V lost 4 bases, J lost 6 bases, and 19 bases lay in between. From germline, CDR1 is SNHLY and CDR2 FYNNEI. The CDR3 loop is CASSAEGGRLSQPQHF. In nucleotides, the CDR3 is TGTGCCAGCAGTGCGGAGGGAGGACGACTGAGTCAGCCCCAGCATTTT.

This clone occurred once. The rearrangement links TRBV28 to TRBJ2-5, with unresolved D. V lost 6 bases to trimming and J lost 0 bases, with 11 bases between them. The CDR3 loop spans 14 amino acids. From germline, CDR1 is MDHEN and CDR2 SYDVKM. CDR3 DNA: TGTGCCAGCAGACCCAGACTGAACCAAGAGACCCAGTACTTC. Encoded protein: CASRPRLNQETQYF.

The chain joins TRBV27 to TRBJ1-6; tentative D call: TRBD1 (6 bases). Germline V gives CDR1 MNHEY, CDR2 SMNVEV (reference sequence). The germline V and J ends were trimmed by 3 bases and 7 bases, with 10 bases remaining between them. This CDR3 comprises 14 residues. DNA for the CDR3: TGTGCCAGCAGTTTCCCGGGACAAAATTCACCCCTCCACTTT. Protein: CASSFPGQNSPLHF.

This clone was counted once. The chain combines TRBV11-2 with TRBJ1-1, with 9 bases identical to TRBD1. Germline V lookup: CDR1 SGHAT, CDR2 FQNNGV. With V trimmed by 5 bases and J by 5 bases, 9 bases remained unmatched. The CDR3 is made up of 15 amino acids. For the CDR3, the DNA is TGTGCCAGCAGCGTCCCCTCGACAGGGGGGACTGAAGCTTTCTTT. Translation gives CASSVPSTGGTEAFF.

The V gene is TRBV2, the J gene TRBJ1-2; D call uncertain. CDR1 is SNHLY and CDR2 is FYNNEI in the germline V gene. The CDR3 length is 13 residues. V dropped 6 bases and J dropped 3 bases, with 11 bases sitting between them. This CDR3 is CASREGIYYGYTF. In DNA, the CDR3 is TGTGCCAGCAGAGAGGGAATTTACTATGGCTACACCTTC.

CDR3: CATGTSGRGYNEQFF. CDR3 bases: TGTGCCACCGGGACTAGCGGGAGGGGTTACAATGAGCAGTTCTTC. V and J are TRBV10-3 and TRBJ2-1, with 16 bases identical to TRBD2. The trim removed 10 bases at V and 4 bases at J, leaving 4 bases unmatched. This CDR3 has 15 amino acids. In germline, CDR1 is ENHRY, CDR2 SYGVKD.

The DNA of the CDR3 is TGTGCCGCGTCAGCGGGAGGGACAGAGACCCAGTACTTC. The encoded protein is CAASAGGTETQYF. The V and J genes are TRBV10-3 and TRBJ2-5; TRBD2 agrees at 10 bases. The CDR3 consists of 13 residues. V shed 11 bases, J shed 4 bases, and the junction held 7 bases outside the gene matches. Germline CDR1 reads ENHRY; CDR2 reads SYGVKD.

The rearrangement joins TRBV7-9 to TRBJ2-4; TRBD2 aligns across 7 bases. From germline, CDR1 is SEHNR and CDR2 FQNEAQ (reference sequence). The CDR3 is 16 residues long. V was pared by 1 base and J by 0 bases, with 3 bases of the junction left unmatched. CDR3 sequence: CASSLGREVAKNIQYF. The CDR3 DNA follows: TGTGCCAGCAGCTTAGGCCGGGAGGTAGCCAAAAACATTCAGTACTTC.

The rearrangement uses TRBV6-5 and TRBJ2-1; D is perhaps TRBD2 (6 bases). The CDR3 is 15 residues long. Germline V lookup: CDR1 MNHEY, CDR2 SVGAGI. V was cut by 10 bases and J by 0 bases, with 16 bases left in between. The CDR3 DNA is TGTGCCACCCGGACTATTACGAGCTCCTACAATGAGCAGTTCTTC. Its translation is CATRTITSSYNEQFF.

The CDR3 DNA follows: TGCGCCAGCAGCCAAGGGGTCCTAGGCCCCATTAGCATTCAGTACTTC. It encodes CASSQGVLGPISIQYF. The chain is built from TRBV10-2 and TRBJ2-4; weak D call: TRBD1 (5 bases). The CDR3 loop spans 16 amino acids. The V end was cut by 6 bases, the J end by 9 bases, with 24 bases between. Germline lookup yields CDR1 WSHSY and CDR2 SAAADI.

The J gene is TRBJ2-1, the V gene TRBV11-2; 9 bases are shared with TRBD1. CDR3 length: 17 amino acids. V dropped 5 bases and J dropped 7; count of bases not matched to a gene: 15. Germline V gene lookup returns CDR1 SGHAT and CDR2 FQNNGV. The CDR3: CASSRKALQGARNEQFF. The CDR3 coding sequence is TGTGCCAGCAGCCGAAAAGCTTTACAGGGGGCACGAAATGAGCAGTTCTTC.

The gene calls are TRBV7-8 and TRBJ1-1; no definite D call. Germline V lookup: CDR1 SGHVS, CDR2 FQNEAQ. The CDR3 is made up of 12 amino acids. CDR3 sequence: CSEAYMNTEAFF. The CDR3 DNA follows: TGTAGTGAGGCATACATGAACACTGAAGCTTTCTTT.

The CDR3 region has the DNA TGTGCCAGCACAGGGCCCAACACCGGGGAGCTGTTTTTT. Protein sequence: CASTGPNTGELFF. V usage is TRBV11-3 and J usage is TRBJ2-2; perhaps TRBD1 as D (5 bases). CDR3 length: 13 residues. Germline V gene data show CDR1 as SGHNT and CDR2 as YENEEA. Deletions cut 7 bases from V and 2 bases from J, with 8 bases between. The whole variable domain, remainder taken from reference TRBV11-3 and TRBJ2-2, is EAGVVQSPRYKIIEKKQPVAFWCNPISGHNTLYWYLQNLGQGPELLIRYENEEAVDDSQLPKDRFSAERLKGVDSTLKIQPAELGDSAVYLCASTGPNTGELFFGEGSRLTVL.